The rows below give T cell receptor beta chains drawn from one sample of a study of T-cell memory formation after mild COVID-19. TCRdb recomputed calls from the 5' RACE reads with MiXCR, one row per CDR3 protein. The sample lists approximately 480,000 distinct CDR3 sequences, 15% to 20% occurring once. Sequencing was carried out using PBMCs or a T cell subset sorted from them (not recorded which). These receptors originate from an adult woman who had mild COVID-19 (a few samples of this study predate the infection). Cell type and time point are not known. Each CDR3 is given with its conserved first and last residue. D genes are given only for firm matches. The size of a clone is reported for some rows only, either as once, few or many, or as a class for expanded clones.

v_call	j_call	d_call	clone_size	cdr3_aa	cdr3_nt
TRBV20-1	TRBJ1-3	-	few	CSATNGDTIYF	TGCAGCGCCACCAACGGGGACACCATATATTTT
TRBV29-1	TRBJ2-7	-	-	CSVRRPSSYEQYF	TGCAGCGTACGACGACCCAGCTCCTACGAGCAGTACTTC
TRBV6-6	TRBJ1-5	-	few	CASSDDRYSNQPQHF	TGTGCCAGCAGTGATGACAGGTATAGCAATCAGCCCCAGCATTTT
TRBV5-6	TRBJ2-5	-	-	CASSRRGREETQYF	TGTGCCAGCAGCAGGAGAGGCAGGGAGGAGACCCAGTACTTC
TRBV18	TRBJ1-4	-	-	CASSPTGINEKLFF	TGTGCCAGCTCACCAACAGGAATTAATGAAAAACTGTTTTTT
TRBV19	TRBJ1-1	-	-	CASKARENTEAFF	TGTGCCAGTAAGGCCAGGGAAAACACTGAAGCTTTCTTT
TRBV29-1	TRBJ2-3	-	many	CTGTGVSTDTQYF	TGCACCGGGACTGGGGTGTCGACAGATACGCAGTATTTT
TRBV7-9	TRBJ2-1	-	-	CASSIGTIGDEQFF	TGTGCCAGCAGCATTGGGACGATTGGGGATGAGCAGTTCTTC
TRBV27	TRBJ2-5	TRBD1	-	CASSSAPDRVGAQYF	TGTGCCAGCAGTTCCGCCCCGGACAGGGTGGGGGCCCAGTACTTC
TRBV29-1	TRBJ2-7	-	-	CSVGERAYEQYF	TGCAGCGTTGGAGAGAGGGCCTACGAGCAGTACTTC
TRBV6-6	TRBJ2-1	TRBD2	-	CASSRSGRPYNEQFF	TGTGCCAGCAGTCGTAGCGGGAGGCCCTACAATGAGCAGTTCTTC
TRBV3-1	TRBJ2-7	-	-	CASSRLVTFGEQYF	TGTGCCAGCAGCCGACTAGTCACCTTCGGCGAGCAGTACTTC
TRBV16	TRBJ2-7	-	few	CASSQSAEQYF	TGTGCCAGCAGCCAATCGGCAGAGCAGTACTTC
TRBV5-1	TRBJ2-1	TRBD2	few	CASSPGTSGTPDEQFF	TGCGCCAGCAGCCCCGGGACTAGCGGAACCCCCGATGAGCAGTTCTTC
TRBV15	TRBJ2-1	-	few	CATSRDNIYNEQFF	TGTGCCACCAGCAGAGATAACATATACAATGAGCAGTTCTTC
TRBV24-1	TRBJ2-1	TRBD1	few	CATSDSGTGVTYNEQFF	TGTGCCACCAGTGATTCCGGGACAGGGGTTACCTACAATGAGCAGTTCTTC
TRBV20-1	TRBJ2-3	-	few	CSASETGEIRTDTQYF	TGCAGTGCTAGCGAGACTGGCGAGATTCGCACAGATACGCAGTATTTT
TRBV12-3/TRBV12-4	TRBJ1-4	-	few	CASSLSGGREKLFF	TGTGCCAGCAGTTTGTCTGGGGGCCGTGAAAAACTGTTTTTT
TRBV7-3	TRBJ2-1	TRBD2	few	CASSLLGLAGGEQFF	TGTGCCAGCAGCTTATTAGGACTAGCGGGAGGTGAGCAGTTCTTC
TRBV4-3	TRBJ1-2	-	-	CASSQGQEGYYGYTF	TGCGCCAGCAGCCAAGGGCAGGAGGGGTACTATGGCTACACCTTC
TRBV7-9	TRBJ1-4	-	few	CASSLAGGGSEKLFF	TGTGCCAGCAGCTTAGCCGGGGGGGGTAGCGAAAAACTGTTTTTT
TRBV7-9	TRBJ2-1	-	few	CASSDGTPDNEQFF	TGTGCCAGCAGCGACGGGACACCGGACAATGAGCAGTTCTTC
TRBV6-5	TRBJ1-2	TRBD1	few	CASSYSGGKSSFYGYTF	TGTGCCAGCAGTTACTCAGGGGGCAAATCTTCCTTCTATGGCTACACCTTC
TRBV4-3	TRBJ2-1	TRBD2	many	CASSQEREVYNEQFF	TGCGCCAGCAGCCAAGAGCGGGAGGTATACAATGAGCAGTTCTTC
TRBV6-2/TRBV6-3	TRBJ2-1	-	few	CASSYSVRGVADEQFF	TGTGCCAGCAGTTACTCGGTCCGTGGAGTTGCGGATGAGCAGTTCTTC
TRBV27	TRBJ2-3	-	-	CASSLGWADTQYF	TGTGCCAGCAGTTTAGGGTGGGCAGATACGCAGTATTTT
TRBV24-1	TRBJ1-2	-	-	CATSDSPQTGLSYGYTF	TGTGCCACCAGTGATTCACCCCAAACCGGACTGTCCTATGGCTACACCTTC